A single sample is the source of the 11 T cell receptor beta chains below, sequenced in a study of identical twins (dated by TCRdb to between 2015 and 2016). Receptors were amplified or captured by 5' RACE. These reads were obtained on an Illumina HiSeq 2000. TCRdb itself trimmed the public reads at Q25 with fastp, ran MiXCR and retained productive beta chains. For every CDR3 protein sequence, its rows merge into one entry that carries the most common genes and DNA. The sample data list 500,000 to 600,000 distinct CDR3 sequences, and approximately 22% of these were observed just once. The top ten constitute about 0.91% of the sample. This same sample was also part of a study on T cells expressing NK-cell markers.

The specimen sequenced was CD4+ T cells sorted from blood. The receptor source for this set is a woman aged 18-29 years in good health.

CDR3 protein: CASRTGLAGSHEQYF. The CDR3 bases are TGTGCCAGCAGGACGGGACTAGCGGGTTCTCACGAGCAGTACTTC. The V gene is TRBV12-3 or TRBV12-4, the J gene TRBJ2-7; 12 positions agree with TRBD2. This CDR3 contains 15 residues. The J segment lost 5 bases and the V segment lost 6 bases, leaving 8 bases of the junction unmatched.

CDR3: CSAPNTGFGTEAFF. CDR3 in DNA: TGCAGTGCCCCTAACACAGGGTTTGGCACTGAAGCTTTCTTT. The J gene is TRBJ1-1, the V gene TRBV20-1, with a possible D match to TRBD1 (6 bases). V was cut by 6 bases and J by 4 bases, with 18 bases left in between. Germline CDR1 is DFQATT and CDR2 is SNEGSKA (reference sequence). The CDR3 consists of 14 residues.

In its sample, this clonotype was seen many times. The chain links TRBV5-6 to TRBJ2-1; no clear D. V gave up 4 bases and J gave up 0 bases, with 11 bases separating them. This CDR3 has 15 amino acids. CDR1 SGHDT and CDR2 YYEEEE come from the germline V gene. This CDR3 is CASSPLASSYNEQFF. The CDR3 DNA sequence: TGTGCCAGCAGCCCGCTTGCTAGCTCCTACAATGAGCAGTTCTTC.

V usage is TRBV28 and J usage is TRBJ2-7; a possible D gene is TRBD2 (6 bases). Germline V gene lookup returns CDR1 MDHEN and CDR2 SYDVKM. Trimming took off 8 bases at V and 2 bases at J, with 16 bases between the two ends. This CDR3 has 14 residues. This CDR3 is CASQEGEPTYEQYF. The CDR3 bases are TGTGCCAGCCAGGAGGGAGAGCCTACCTACGAGCAGTACTTC.

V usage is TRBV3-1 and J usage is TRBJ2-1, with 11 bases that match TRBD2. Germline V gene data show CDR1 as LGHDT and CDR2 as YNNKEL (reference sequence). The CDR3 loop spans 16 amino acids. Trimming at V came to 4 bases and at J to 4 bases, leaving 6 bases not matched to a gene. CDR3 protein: CASSRSGLAEYNEQFF. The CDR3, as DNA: TGTGCCAGCAGCCGGTCGGGACTAGCGGAATACAATGAGCAGTTCTTC.

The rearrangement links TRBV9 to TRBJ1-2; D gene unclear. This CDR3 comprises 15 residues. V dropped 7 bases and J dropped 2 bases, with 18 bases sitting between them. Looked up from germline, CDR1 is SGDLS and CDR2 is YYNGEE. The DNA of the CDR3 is TGTGCCAGCCAGCTCTCCCCAGGCTTCAACTATGGCTACACCTTC. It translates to CASQLSPGFNYGYTF.

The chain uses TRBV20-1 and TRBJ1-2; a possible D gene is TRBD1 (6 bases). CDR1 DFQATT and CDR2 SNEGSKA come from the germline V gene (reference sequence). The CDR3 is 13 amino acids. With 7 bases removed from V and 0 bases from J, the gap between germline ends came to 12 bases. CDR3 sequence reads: CSVSDSTNYGYTF. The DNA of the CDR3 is TGCAGTGTTTCGGACAGTACTAACTATGGCTACACCTTC.

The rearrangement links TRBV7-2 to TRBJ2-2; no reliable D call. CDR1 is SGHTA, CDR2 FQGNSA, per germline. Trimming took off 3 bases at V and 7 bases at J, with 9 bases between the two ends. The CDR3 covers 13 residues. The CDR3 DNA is TGTGCCAGCAGCTTCTCCTCGGGCGGGGAGCTGTTTTTT. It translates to CASSFSSGGELFF.

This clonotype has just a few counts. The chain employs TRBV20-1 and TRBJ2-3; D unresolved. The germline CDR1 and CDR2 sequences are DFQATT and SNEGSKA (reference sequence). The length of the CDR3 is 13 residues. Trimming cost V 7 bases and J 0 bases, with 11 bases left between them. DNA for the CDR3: TGCAGTGGACTCCTCAAGAGCACAGATACGCAGTATTTT. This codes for CSGLLKSTDTQYF.

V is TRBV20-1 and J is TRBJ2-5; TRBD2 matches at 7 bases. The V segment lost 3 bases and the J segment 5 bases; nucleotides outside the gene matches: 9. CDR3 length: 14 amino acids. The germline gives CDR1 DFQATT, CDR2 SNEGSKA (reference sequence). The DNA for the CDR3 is TGCAGTGCTAGTCGTATTAGCGGGTATGAGACCCAGTACTTC. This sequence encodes CSASRISGYETQYF.

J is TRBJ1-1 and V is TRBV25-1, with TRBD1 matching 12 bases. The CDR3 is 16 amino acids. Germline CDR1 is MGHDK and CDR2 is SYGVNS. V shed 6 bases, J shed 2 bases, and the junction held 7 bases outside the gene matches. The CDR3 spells CASRPGQGAFNTEAFF. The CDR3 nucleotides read TGTGCCAGCAGGCCGGGACAGGGGGCGTTTAACACTGAAGCTTTCTTT.